Sequencing of this T cell receptor (beta chain) was carried out in a study of blood T cells in healthy people across ages. Study-level findings and limits: PBMCs that were unsorted prevented a conclusive naive versus antigen-experienced comparison.

Then a second PCR, running about 7 to 11 cycles, was carried out with a sample-barcoded 5' primer and a J-beta primer mix. Each of the cDNA molecules was tagged by a template-switch adaptor with 12 random nucleotides. One entry per CDR3 protein results from TCRdb running MiXCR on the 5' RACE reads. The profile shows hundreds of thousands of distinct CDR3 sequences, 45% to 50% of them singletons. Total RNA extraction produced at least 5.5 micrograms (per sample) for the study. This clonotype was recorded many times. Its antigen is as yet unknown. The junction departs from germline at one end; a sequencing error may be responsible. Germline CDR1 is SGHRS and CDR2 is YFSETQ. The CDR3 loop spans 15 amino acids.

What was sequenced was blood. J is TRBJ2-1 and V is TRBV5-1; 10 bases agree with TRBD2. The receptor's source is a man aged 25 to 40 in good health. CDR3 coding DNA: TGTGCCAGCAGCTTAGGGCTAGCGGGGGTGAATGAGCAGTTCTTC. Amino acids: CASSLGLAGVNEQFF.